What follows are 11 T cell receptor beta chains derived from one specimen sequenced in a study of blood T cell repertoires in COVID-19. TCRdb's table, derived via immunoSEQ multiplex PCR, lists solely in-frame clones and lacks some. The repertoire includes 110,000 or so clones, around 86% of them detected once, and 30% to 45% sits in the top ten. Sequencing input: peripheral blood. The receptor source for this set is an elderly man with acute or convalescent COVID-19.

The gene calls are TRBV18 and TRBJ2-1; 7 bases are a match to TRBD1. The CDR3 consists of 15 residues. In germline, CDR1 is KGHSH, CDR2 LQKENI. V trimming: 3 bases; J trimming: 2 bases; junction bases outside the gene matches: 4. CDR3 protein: CASSPRQGTYNEQFF. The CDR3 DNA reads TGTGCCAGCTCACCTAGACAGGGAACCTACAATGAGCAGTTCTTC.

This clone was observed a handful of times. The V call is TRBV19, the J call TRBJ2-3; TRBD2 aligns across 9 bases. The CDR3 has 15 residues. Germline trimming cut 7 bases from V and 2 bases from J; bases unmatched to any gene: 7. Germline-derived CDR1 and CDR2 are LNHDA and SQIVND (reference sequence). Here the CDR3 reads CASNQLAGITDTQYF. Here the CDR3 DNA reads TGTGCCAGTAATCAACTAGCGGGTATCACAGATACGCAGTATTTT.

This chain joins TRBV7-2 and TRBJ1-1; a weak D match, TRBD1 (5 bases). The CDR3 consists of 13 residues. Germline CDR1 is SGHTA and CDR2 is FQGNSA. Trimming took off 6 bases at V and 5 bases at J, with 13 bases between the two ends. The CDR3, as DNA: TGTGCCAGCAGACGAAGGGAGGGGACTGAAGCTTTCTTT. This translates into CASRRREGTEAFF.

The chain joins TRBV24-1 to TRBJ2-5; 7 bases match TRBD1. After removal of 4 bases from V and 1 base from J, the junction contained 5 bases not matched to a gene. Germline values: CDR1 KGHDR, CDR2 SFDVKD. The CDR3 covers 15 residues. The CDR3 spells CATSDPRQGQETQYF. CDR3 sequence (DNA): TGTGCCACCAGTGACCCCCGACAGGGCCAAGAGACCCAGTACTTC.

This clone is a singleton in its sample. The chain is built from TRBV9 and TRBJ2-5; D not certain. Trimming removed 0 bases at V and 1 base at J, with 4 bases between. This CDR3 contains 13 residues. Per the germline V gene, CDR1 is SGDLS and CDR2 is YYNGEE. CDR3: CASSVGPQETQYF. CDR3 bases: TGTGCCAGCAGCGTAGGGCCCCAAGAGACCCAGTACTTC.

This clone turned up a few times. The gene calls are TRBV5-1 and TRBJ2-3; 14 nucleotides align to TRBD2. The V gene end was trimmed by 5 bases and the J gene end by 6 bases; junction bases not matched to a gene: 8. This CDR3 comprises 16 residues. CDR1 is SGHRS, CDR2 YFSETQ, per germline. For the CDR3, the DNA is TGCGCCAGCAGGAAAGGGACTAGCGGGAGAGGGGATACGCAGTATTTT. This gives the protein CASRKGTSGRGDTQYF.

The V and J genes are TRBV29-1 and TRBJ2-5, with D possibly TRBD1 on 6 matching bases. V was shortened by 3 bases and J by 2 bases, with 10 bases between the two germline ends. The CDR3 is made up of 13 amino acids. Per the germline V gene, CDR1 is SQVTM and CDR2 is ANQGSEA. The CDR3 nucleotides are TGCAGCGTTGAGTGGACAGCTCAAGAGACCCAGTACTTC. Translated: CSVEWTAQETQYF.

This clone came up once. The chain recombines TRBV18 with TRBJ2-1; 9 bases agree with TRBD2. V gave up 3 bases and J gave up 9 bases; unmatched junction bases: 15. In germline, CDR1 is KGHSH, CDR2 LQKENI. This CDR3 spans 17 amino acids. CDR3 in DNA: TGTGCCAGCTCACCCCAGGGCTCGCTAGCGGGAAACGGTGAGCAGTTCTTC. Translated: CASSPQGSLAGNGEQFF.

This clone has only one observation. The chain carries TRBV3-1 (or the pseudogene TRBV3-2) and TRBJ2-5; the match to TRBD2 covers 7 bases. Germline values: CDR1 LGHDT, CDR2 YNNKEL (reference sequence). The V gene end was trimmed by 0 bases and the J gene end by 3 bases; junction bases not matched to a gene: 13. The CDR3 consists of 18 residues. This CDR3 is CASSQDLGGAPREETQYF. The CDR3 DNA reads TGTGCCAGCAGCCAAGATTTGGGAGGGGCGCCGCGGGAAGAGACCCAGTACTTC.

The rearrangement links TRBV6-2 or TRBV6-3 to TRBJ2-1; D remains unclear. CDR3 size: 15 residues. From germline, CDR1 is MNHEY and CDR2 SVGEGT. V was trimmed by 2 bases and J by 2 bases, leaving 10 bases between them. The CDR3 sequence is CASSYASVAYNEQFF. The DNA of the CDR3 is TGTGCCAGCAGTTACGCGTCGGTAGCCTACAATGAGCAGTTCTTC.

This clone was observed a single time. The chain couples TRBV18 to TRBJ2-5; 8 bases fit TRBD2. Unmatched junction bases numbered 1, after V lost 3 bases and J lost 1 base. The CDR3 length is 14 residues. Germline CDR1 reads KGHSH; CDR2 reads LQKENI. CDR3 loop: CASSPRGAQETQYF. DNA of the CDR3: TGTGCCAGCTCACCGCGGGGGGCCCAAGAGACCCAGTACTTC.